This T cell receptor (beta chain) was captured in a study of cytomegalovirus exposure and HLA in healthy donors (dated by TCRdb to 2016 to 2017). As for the study more broadly: According to a later analysis, the roughly 130 validation repertoires were produced on the same platform as the 666 repertoires of the first cohort. The study aimed to test whether signatures of past pathogen exposure could be identified by cataloging public T cell receptors. Besides the first cohort of roughly 660 subjects, a separate validation cohort made up of 95 to 150 different subjects was used. High-throughput TCR immunosequencing, statistical association of individual TCRs with disease status, and machine learning were combined to predict cytomegalovirus infection status. Findings and caveats that apply to the study as a whole: In the study, about 150 TCR beta chains were listed as associated with cytomegalovirus. The classifier was reported to diagnose cytomegalovirus status with high specificity and sensitivity in both the original and validation cohorts. All 120 or so repertoires were used to score co-occurrence in the validation cohort in a later analysis, because that analysis had no HLA typing for the cohort. In vitro tests confirmed that a few of the cytomegalovirus-associated TCR beta chains recognize cytomegalovirus antigens. Of the cluster scores, 94% were above 0 in a later analysis, which found that TCRs clustered in the first cohort also tended to co-occur in the roughly 130 validation repertoires. According to the authors, the approach could potentially be generalized to other disease states and immunological phenotypes. While some public TCRs were present in many individuals, most TCR sequences turned up only very rarely across donors.

The donors were included in the validation cohort of some 120 subjects, a group kept apart from the 666-subject first cohort. Details on this clone: What antigen it recognizes has not been identified. No qualities accompany the bases; no much larger clone lies one base away.

The library was obtained by the immunoSEQ multiplex PCR assay. Under the source paper's analysis protocol: A statistical classification framework was built to diagnose cytomegalovirus status from the catalog of TCR beta chain sequences. What TCRdb holds here is the immuneACCESS table cut down to in-frame rearrangements. Part of the clones is not present; checked against another copy, under half of the missing clones reflect an unresolved V gene, and the others are unexplained. V and J calls and clone size are given by that table; D and trimming were obtained from the DNA. The sample has around 260,000 clones on record, roughly 91% of them singletons. The ten most abundant clones make up approximately 3.1% of the sample. V gives up 1 base and J gives up 7 bases, and the segment between their germline ends measures 10 bases. CDR1 and CDR2, looked up from the germline V gene, are SNHLY and FYNNEI. The CDR3 covers 13 residues, taking in both the cysteine and the phenylalanine. This entry keeps only the CDR3 DNA: 39 bases, framed from base 1.

The sequence was collected from a woman aged 25 to 45 in good health and CMV-seronegative. This sequence uses TRBV2 and TRBJ2-5; the D gene is unclear. The sequenced sample was PBMCs. The DNA reads as follows: TGTGCCAGCAGTGAAGAGCAGGTCGGGACCCAGTACTTC. It translates to CASSEEQVGTQYF.